The source of this T cell receptor beta chain is a study of cytotoxic CD8 clonotypes in ibrutinib-treated CLL. General study results and limits: Whereas clonality rose at ibrutinib response, it declined toward baseline at progression.

Investigators sourced around 1.9 micrograms of genomic DNA from cryopreserved PBMCs for TCR beta libraries. Sequencing used immunoSEQ multiplex PCR; TCRdb keeps in-frame clones, though not all of them. Here the sample spans under 300,000 clones, 65% to 85% being singletons. Germline CDR1 and CDR2: LNHDA and SQIVND (reference sequence). This CDR3 spans 15 amino acids. V shed 5 bases and J shed 0 bases, with 13 bases lying between them. This clone was counted only a few times. Its antigen is unidentified. Sample: PBMCs, taken at disease progression, from a patient treated with ibrutinib. This receptor was taken from a human donor with chronic lymphocytic leukemia. The chain recombines TRBV19 with TRBJ1-2; maybe TRBD1 (5 bases). The CDR3 coding sequence is TGTGCCAGTAGTTTGCGGGACCGACCTAACTATGGCTACACCTTC. Amino acid sequence: CASSLRDRPNYGYTF. Using reference TRBV19 and TRBJ1-2 for the parts outside the CDR3, the full variable domain is DGGITQSPKYLFRKEGQNVTLSCEQNLNHDAMYWYRQDPGQGLRLIYYSQIVNDFQKGDIAEGYSVSREKKESFPLTVTSAQKNPTAFYLCASSLRDRPNYGYTFGSGTRLTVV.